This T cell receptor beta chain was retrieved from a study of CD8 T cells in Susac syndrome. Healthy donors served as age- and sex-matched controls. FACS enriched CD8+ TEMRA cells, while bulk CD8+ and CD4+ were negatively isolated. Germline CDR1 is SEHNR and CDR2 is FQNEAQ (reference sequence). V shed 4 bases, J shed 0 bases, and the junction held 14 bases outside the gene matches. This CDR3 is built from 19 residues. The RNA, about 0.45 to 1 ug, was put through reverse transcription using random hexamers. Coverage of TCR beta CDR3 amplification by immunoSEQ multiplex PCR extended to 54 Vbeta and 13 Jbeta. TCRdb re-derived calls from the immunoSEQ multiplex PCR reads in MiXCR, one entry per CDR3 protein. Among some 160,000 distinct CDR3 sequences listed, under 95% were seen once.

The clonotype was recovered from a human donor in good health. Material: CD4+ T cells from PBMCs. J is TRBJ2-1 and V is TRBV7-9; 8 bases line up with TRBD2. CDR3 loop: CASSSWGAGSGSSYNEQFF. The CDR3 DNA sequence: TGTGCCAGCAGCTCCTGGGGGGCGGGCAGCGGGAGCTCCTACAATGAGCAGTTCTTC.